Presented here are 19 T cell receptor beta chains from one specimen sequenced in a study of T cell responses to AZD1222 COVID-19 vaccine. Clones were read by immunoSEQ multiplex PCR, and TCRdb kept only the in-frame ones, dropping some. Here the sample spans about 150,000 clones, just over 90% being singletons. Sequences were derived from peripheral blood, sampled on day 0 of AZD1222 vaccination. The source is an adult in good health.

With regard to this clone: The junction departs from the called germline gene at one end, perhaps through a read error. The rearrangement joins TRBV6-5 to TRBJ1-1, with no clear D. CDR1 and CDR2 (germline): MNHEY, SVGAGI. The CDR3 length is 11 residues. The CDR3 region has the DNA TGTGCCAGCACTTACGCTTGGAAAGCTTTCTTT. Encoded protein: CASTYAWKAFF.

The V and J genes are TRBV3-1 (or the pseudogene TRBV3-2) and TRBJ1-5; D is unresolved. This CDR3 spans 15 amino acids. CDR1 and CDR2 (germline): LGHDT, YNNKEL (reference sequence). The ends were cut back, 1 base at V and 10 bases at J, with 17 bases in the middle. CDR3 nucleotides: TGTGCCAGCAGCCAAGTAGGTTCAGCCTCGGATCCCCAGCATTTT. Translation gives CASSQVGSASDPQHF.

A single count supports this clone. The V call is TRBV29-1, the J call TRBJ2-1, with D maybe TRBD2 (7 bases). In germline, CDR1 is SQVTM, CDR2 ANQGSEA. There are 15 residues in the CDR3. The ends were cut back, 6 bases at V and 0 bases at J, with 15 bases in the middle. The CDR3 here is CSVPRGPSSYNEQFF. CDR3 nucleotides: TGCAGCGTCCCGCGGGGGCCCAGCTCCTACAATGAGCAGTTCTTC.

On this clone: One end of the junction fails to match germline, which may point to a read error. The chain is built from TRBV19 and TRBJ2-1; possibly TRBD2 for D (6 bases). The germline V gene has CDR1 LNHDA and CDR2 SQIVND (reference sequence). The CDR3 runs 12 residues. The CDR3, as DNA: TGTGCCAGTAGTACGCAGAGTGAGTGGAGGGTCTTC. Its translation is CASSTQSEWRVF.

The gene calls are TRBV3-1 (or the pseudogene TRBV3-2) and TRBJ1-5; TRBD1 might be the D (5 bases). V was trimmed by 1 base and J by 6 bases, leaving 13 bases between them. Germline CDR1 LGHDT, CDR2 YNNKEL (reference sequence). The CDR3 is 15 amino acids. In DNA, the CDR3 is TGTGCCAGCAGCCAAGGGGGAGGTAGGGGTCAGCCCCAGCATTTT. Protein sequence: CASSQGGGRGQPQHF.

V gene TRBV2 combines with J gene TRBJ2-3; 9 bases fit TRBD2. The CDR3 contains 14 residues. The trim removed 7 bases at V and 1 base at J, leaving 3 bases unmatched. Germline V lookup: CDR1 SNHLY, CDR2 FYNNEI. CDR3 nucleotides: TGTGCCAGCAAGGCTAGCGGGGGCACAGATACGCAGTATTTT. Translated: CASKASGGTDTQYF.

V gene TRBV5-4 combines with J gene TRBJ1-3; TRBD1 aligns across 7 bases. The CDR3 sequence is 15 residues long. Losses at the gene ends were 0 bases for V and 3 bases for J; bases not matched to a gene: 3. Germline V gene lookup returns CDR1 SGHNT and CDR2 YYREEE (reference sequence). The CDR3 sequence: CASSLEGANGNTIYF. CDR3 DNA sequence: TGTGCCAGCAGCTTGGAGGGGGCTAATGGAAACACCATATATTTT.

The rearrangement joins TRBV6-4 to TRBJ1-5; no reliable D call. Germline CDR1 and CDR2: MRHNA and SNTAGT. Trimming removed 3 bases at V and 7 bases at J, with 13 bases between. This CDR3 spans 14 amino acids. The CDR3 sequence is CASSEGHGRQPQHF. The CDR3 region has the DNA TGTGCCAGCAGTGAAGGGCACGGCAGACAGCCCCAGCATTTT.

The J gene is TRBJ2-2, the V gene TRBV5-6; 11 bases are shared with TRBD1. Germline assignment: CDR1 SGHDT and CDR2 YYEEEE. This CDR3 has 15 amino acids. J lost 6 bases, V lost 4 bases, and 5 bases had no gene match. DNA for the CDR3: TGTGCCAGCAGCACGGACAGGGGGCGCCCCGGGGAGCTGTTTTTT. Its translation: CASSTDRGRPGELFF.

The rearrangement uses TRBV11-3 and TRBJ1-1; 9 nucleotides agree with TRBD1. The CDR3 has 12 residues. V dropped 5 bases and J dropped 9; count of bases not matched to a gene: 4. Per the germline V gene, CDR1 is SGHNT and CDR2 is YENEEA. In DNA form, the CDR3 reads TGTGCCAGCAGCAGGACAGGGGAAAAAGCTTTCTTT. Amino acid sequence: CASSRTGEKAFF.

The chain couples TRBV30 to TRBJ1-6; 7 nucleotides line up with TRBD1. The CDR3 length is 12 residues. Germline V gene sequence: CDR1 GTSNPN, CDR2 SVGIG (reference sequence). Trimming removed 3 bases from V and 7 bases from J; junction bases left unmatched: 0. CDR3 residues: CAWRTGNSPLHF. The CDR3 coding sequence is TGTGCCTGGAGGACAGGGAATTCACCCCTCCACTTT.

The chain has TRBV29-1 and TRBJ1-1; no firm D call. CDR1 and CDR2 from the germline V gene are SQVTM and ANQGSEA. V gave up 7 bases and J gave up 13 bases, with 16 bases separating them. The CDR3 has 10 amino acids. This CDR3 reads CSADRTIDFF. Here the CDR3 DNA reads TGCAGCGCCGACCGGACGATCGATTTCTTT.

The chain couples TRBV6-2 or TRBV6-3 to TRBJ1-5, with a tentative D call TRBD1 (5 bases). Per germline, CDR1 MNHEY and CDR2 SVGEGT. Trimming took 4 bases from V and 1 from J, leaving 8 bases between them. The CDR3 covers 14 residues. As DNA, the CDR3 is TGTGCCAGCAGTTCCTGGGACAGCAATCAGCCCCAGCATTTT. Its protein is CASSSWDSNQPQHF.

The J gene is TRBJ1-6, the V gene TRBV2; D perhaps matches TRBD1 (5 bases). V gave up 8 bases and J gave up 13 bases, with 18 bases separating them. The CDR3 sequence is 13 residues long. CDR1 is SNHLY, CDR2 FYNNEI, per germline. For the CDR3, the DNA is TGTGCCAGCTGCAGGGAGCGGGGTTCTCCCCTCCACTTT. It yields the protein CASCRERGSPLHF.

The chain links TRBV7-2 to TRBJ2-7; D may be TRBD1 (6 bases). The CDR3 has 15 amino acids. Trimming took 1 base from V and 5 from J, leaving 15 bases between them. Per the germline V gene, CDR1 is SGHTA and CDR2 is FQGNSA. CDR3 bases: TGTGCCAGCAGCTTAGGACAGGCGCCTTGGGACGAGCAGTACTTC. Translating gives CASSLGQAPWDEQYF.

V is TRBV3-1 (or the pseudogene TRBV3-2) and J is TRBJ2-2; either TRBD1 or TRBD2 may fit D (6 bases each). This CDR3 region has 16 residues. Germline CDR1 reads LGHDT; CDR2 reads YNNKEL (reference sequence). Between the trimmed V and J ends, which lost 2 bases and 3 bases, there was a span of 13 bases. CDR3 sequence reads: CASSQTRGGDTGELFF. The CDR3 DNA sequence: TGTGCCAGCAGCCAAACCAGGGGCGGGGACACCGGGGAGCTGTTTTTT.

The rearrangement links TRBV9 to TRBJ2-1, with 14 positions matching TRBD2. Trimming took 4 bases from V and 4 from J; bases not matched to a gene: 4. The germline V gene has CDR1 SGDLS and CDR2 YYNGEE. This CDR3 has 16 amino acids. CDR3 loop: CASSTGTSGGYNEQFF. In DNA form, the CDR3 reads TGTGCCAGCAGCACAGGGACTAGCGGGGGATACAATGAGCAGTTCTTC.

This clone was seen more than once but under ten times. Other DNA sequences in the sample encode the same CDR3. The rearrangement uses TRBV12-3 or TRBV12-4 and TRBJ1-5; tentative D call: TRBD1 (6 bases). The CDR3 covers 13 residues. The V and J ends lost 3 bases and 4 bases respectively, with 7 bases between them. CDR3 sequence (DNA): TGTGCCAGCAGTTTGGGGACAAATCAGCCCCAGCATTTT. Translation gives CASSLGTNQPQHF.

The genes are TRBV7-9 and TRBJ1-5; D is uncertain. Deletions cut 0 bases from V and 3 bases from J, with 3 bases between. This CDR3 is built from 13 residues. Germline lookup yields CDR1 SEHNR and CDR2 FQNEAQ (reference sequence). DNA of the CDR3: TGTGCCAGCAGCTTAGCAATCAATCAGCCCCAGCATTTT. It codes for CASSLAINQPQHF.